Shown below are 10 T cell receptor beta chains from a single sample sequenced in a study of beta chain features in type 1 diabetes. Their specific antigens are unknown. General study results and limits: Among all four CD4+ subsets, Type 1 diabetes patients had TCRB CDR3s that were moderately but significantly shorter.

Sequenced material consisted of expressed TCRB transcripts (all of the isolated RNA was reverse transcribed). Produced via immunoSEQ multiplex PCR; TCRdb's table is partial and in-frame only. This sample carries 250,000 to 300,000 clones, 13% to 15% of them seen once, and the ten largest clones take less than 0.02%. Sequenced material: naive CD4+ T cells from blood. The receptors here all came from a man in his thirties or forties with type 1 diabetes.

J is TRBJ2-7 and V is TRBV18, with D possibly matching TRBD2 (6 bases). Germline V gene lookup returns CDR1 KGHSH and CDR2 LQKENI. The CDR3 covers 11 residues. V dropped 2 bases and J dropped 7 bases, with 6 bases sitting between them. The CDR3 loop is CASSPGGEQYF. The CDR3 DNA is TGTGCCAGCTCACCAGGGGGGGAGCAGTACTTC.

The chain uses TRBV5-1 and TRBJ1-2, with no clear D. The germline V gene has CDR1 SGHRS and CDR2 YFSETQ. The ends were cut back, 0 bases at V and 4 bases at J, with 10 bases in the middle. The CDR3 length is 14 residues. The CDR3 spells CASSLGAGVYGYTF. CDR3 sequence (DNA): TGCGCCAGCAGCTTGGGTGCCGGGGTCTATGGCTACACCTTC.

The chain links TRBV4-2 to TRBJ2-3; 11 bases agree with TRBD1. Trimming removed 5 bases from V and 0 bases from J; junction bases left unmatched: 4. CDR1 is LGHNA and CDR2 is YNFKEQ in the germline V gene. This CDR3 region has 16 residues. CDR3 sequence: CASSSGTGGSTDTQYF. CDR3 DNA sequence: TGTGCCAGCAGCTCCGGGACAGGGGGTAGCACAGATACGCAGTATTTT.

V is TRBV10-3 and J is TRBJ2-5; 11 nucleotides line up with TRBD2. This CDR3 is built from 15 residues. V shed 6 bases, J shed 2 bases, and the junction held 5 bases outside the gene matches. CDR1 and CDR2 (germline): ENHRY, SYGVKD. The CDR3 sequence is CAIRSWTSGQETQYF. CDR3 nucleotides: TGTGCCATCAGATCCTGGACTAGCGGGCAAGAGACCCAGTACTTC.

The chain joins TRBV15 to TRBJ2-5, with 7 bases identical to TRBD2. The CDR3 extends over 14 amino acids. Trimming took 4 bases from V and 5 from J; bases not matched to a gene: 7. CDR1 is LNHNV, CDR2 YYDKDF, per germline (reference sequence). CDR3 in DNA: TGTGCCACCAGCATTCGCGGGAGAATGGAGACCCAGTACTTC. Its protein product is CATSIRGRMETQYF.

This clone appeared a few times. The V and J genes are TRBV5-6 and TRBJ2-1, with a possible D match to TRBD2 (5 bases). V was cut by 1 base and J by 0 bases, with 11 bases left in between. Germline assignment: CDR1 SGHDT and CDR2 YYEEEE. The CDR3 spans 16 residues. The CDR3 reads CASSLSRGSSYNEQFF. The CDR3 region has the DNA TGTGCCAGCAGCTTGAGTAGAGGGAGCTCCTACAATGAGCAGTTCTTC.

The table lists this clone with a few counts. This rearrangement joins TRBV15 to TRBJ2-6; tentatively, D is TRBD1 (6 bases). Germline V gene data show CDR1 as LNHNV and CDR2 as YYDKDF (reference sequence). The V end lost 7 bases, the J end lost 0 bases, and 10 bases lay between the germline ends. This CDR3 has 15 residues. CDR3 amino acids: CATNLGGSGANVLTF. The CDR3 region has the DNA TGTGCCACCAACCTAGGGGGCTCTGGGGCCAACGTCCTGACTTTC. Complete variable domain (other parts from reference TRBV15 and TRBJ2-6): DAMVIQNPRYQVTQFGKPVTLSCSQTLNHNVMYWYQQKSSQAPKLLFHYYDKDFNNEADTPDNFQSRRPNTSFCFLDIRSPGLGDTAMYLCATNLGGSGANVLTFGAGSRLTVL.

The J gene is TRBJ2-3, the V gene TRBV29-1; D might be TRBD1 (5 bases). This CDR3 spans 13 amino acids. Trimming took off 4 bases at V and 4 bases at J, with 12 bases between the two ends. Looked up from germline, CDR1 is SQVTM and CDR2 is ANQGSEA. CDR3 in DNA: TGCAGCGTTGTCATGGGGCCCTCAGATACGCAGTATTTT. Translating gives CSVVMGPSDTQYF.

This chain uses TRBV2 with TRBJ2-5; possible D gene TRBD1, 5 bases. In germline, CDR1 is SNHLY, CDR2 FYNNEI. The CDR3 has 13 residues. V lost 7 bases, J lost 2 bases, and 11 bases lay in between. CDR3 sequence reads: CASKFREQETQYF. The CDR3 nucleotides read TGTGCCAGCAAATTCAGGGAACAAGAGACCCAGTACTTC.

This clone was counted between two and nine times. The V and J genes are TRBV14 and TRBJ2-7; 7 positions agree with TRBD2. CDR1 SGHDN and CDR2 FVKESK come from the germline V gene. The CDR3 has 16 amino acids. V was pared by 4 bases and J by 4 bases, with 13 bases of the junction left unmatched. CDR3 bases: TGTGCCAGCAGCCCGTTAGGGACGGGGGGATTGTACGAGCAGTACTTC. It yields the protein CASSPLGTGGLYEQYF.